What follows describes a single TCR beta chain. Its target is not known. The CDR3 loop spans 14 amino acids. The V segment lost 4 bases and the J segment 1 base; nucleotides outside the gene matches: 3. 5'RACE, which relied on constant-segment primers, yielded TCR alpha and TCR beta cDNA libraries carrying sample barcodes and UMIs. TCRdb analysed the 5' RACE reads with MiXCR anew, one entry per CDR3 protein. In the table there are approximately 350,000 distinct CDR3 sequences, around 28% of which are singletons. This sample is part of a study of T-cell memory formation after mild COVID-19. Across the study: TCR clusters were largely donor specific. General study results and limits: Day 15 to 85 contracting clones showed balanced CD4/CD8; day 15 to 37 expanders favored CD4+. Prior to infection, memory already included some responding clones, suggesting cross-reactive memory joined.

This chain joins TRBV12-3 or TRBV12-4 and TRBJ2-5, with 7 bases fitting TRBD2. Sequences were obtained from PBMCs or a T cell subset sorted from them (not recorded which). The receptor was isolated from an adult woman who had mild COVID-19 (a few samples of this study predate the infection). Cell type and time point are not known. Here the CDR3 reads CASSWASGQETQYF. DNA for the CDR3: TGTGCCAGCAGTTGGGCTAGCGGCCAAGAGACCCAGTACTTC.